The present T cell receptor (beta chain) was sequenced within a study of blood T cell repertoires in COVID-19. In the source study's methods: Reference gene primer amplification yielded estimated nucleated cell counts. TCRdb's copy holds only in-frame clones and misses some; the assay was immunoSEQ multiplex PCR. The V and J calls and the clone size are those of that table, but D and trimming were determined from the DNA. The sample yields around 300,000 clones, over 70% seen once. The V gene's germline CDR1 is LGHDT and CDR2 YNNKEL (reference sequence). V lost 5 bases to trimming and J lost 4 bases, with 14 bases between them. This CDR3 spans 15 amino acids. Membership in each cohort depended on participant-reported clinical history. Cohort 3 recovered donors had two negative PCRs, clearance, or symptom resolution.

This receptor was obtained from a man aged 30-40 years who had recovered from COVID-19. Sequencing was done on a sample of PBMCs or T cells enriched from blood (not recorded which). The J gene is TRBJ1-4, the V gene TRBV3-1 (or the pseudogene TRBV3-2); weak D call: TRBD1 (5 bases). The CDR3 spells CASSAGTPGNEKLFF. The CDR3 DNA is TGTGCCAGCAGCGCCGGGACTCCGGGTAATGAAAAACTGTTTTTT.